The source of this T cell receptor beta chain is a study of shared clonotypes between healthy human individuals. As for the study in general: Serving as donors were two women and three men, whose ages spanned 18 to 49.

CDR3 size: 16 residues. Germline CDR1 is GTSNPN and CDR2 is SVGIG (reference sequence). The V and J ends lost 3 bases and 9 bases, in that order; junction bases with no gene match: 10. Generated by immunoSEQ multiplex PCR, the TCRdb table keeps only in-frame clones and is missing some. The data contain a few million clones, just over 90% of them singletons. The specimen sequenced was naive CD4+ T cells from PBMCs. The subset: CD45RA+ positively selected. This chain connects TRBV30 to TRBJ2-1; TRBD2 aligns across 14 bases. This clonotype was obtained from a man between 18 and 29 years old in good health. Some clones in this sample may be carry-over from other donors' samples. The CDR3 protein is CAWSRPGLAGVSEQFF. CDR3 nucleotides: TGTGCCTGGAGCCGACCGGGACTAGCGGGAGTATCTGAGCAGTTCTTC.